The text below deals with one T cell receptor beta chain. Its antigen is not known. This entry is derived from a study of T cell responses to AZD1222 COVID-19 vaccine. CDR3 length equals 14 residues. Germline V gene sequence: CDR1 SNHLY, CDR2 FYNNEI. The V end was cut by 8 bases, the J end by 1 base, with 14 bases between. The table came from immunoSEQ multiplex PCR; TCRdb's copy has only in-frame clones and leaves some out. The sample lists under 45,000 clones, just over 85% seen once, with around a quarter in the top ten. The study, taken as a whole, reports: The donor group comprised mostly white British people and more females; the analysis possibly underestimated clonal diversity. Just a handful of AZD1222 recipients tested seropositive at baseline.

The chain couples TRBV2 to TRBJ1-2, with D tentatively TRBD1 (5 bases). The sequencing used peripheral blood, collected 28 days after the second dose of the MenACWY control vaccine. The sequence was collected from an adult who received the MenACWY meningococcal vaccine as a control. The CDR3 here is CASPRDGINYGYTF. The CDR3 DNA reads as TGTGCCAGCCCTCGGGACGGAATTAACTATGGCTACACCTTC.